Following are 5 T cell receptor beta chains from one sample sequenced in a study of cytotoxic CD8 clonotypes in ibrutinib-treated CLL. The data were produced by immunoSEQ multiplex PCR, yet TCRdb's version contains in-frame clones alone and is incomplete. The sample lists about 130,000 clones, approximately 81% seen once, with around 3% in the top ten. The sequencing here drew on PBMCs, taken after 24 months of ibrutinib treatment. The receptor set was obtained from a human donor with chronic lymphocytic leukemia.

V is TRBV5-1 and J is TRBJ1-4; D not resolved. CDR3 length: 17 residues. Trimming pared 0 bases from V and 1 base from J, leaving 13 bases between. CDR1 and CDR2 (germline): SGHRS, YFSETQ. CDR3 DNA: TGCGCCAGCAGCTTGGGGCCCTGGGTGGAAACTAATGAAAAACTGTTTTTT. This codes for CASSLGPWVETNEKLFF.

J is TRBJ1-1 and V is TRBV6-5, with D tentatively TRBD1 (5 bases). Trimming removed 0 bases from V and 4 bases from J, with 12 bases in between. This CDR3 region has 15 residues. Germline CDR1 is MNHEY and CDR2 is SVGAGI. CDR3 sequence (DNA): TGTGCCAGCAGTTACTCTAGGAGGGGTGGCACTGAAGCTTTCTTT. Protein product: CASSYSRRGGTEAFF.

The chain couples TRBV6-6 to TRBJ2-1; the D is unclear. Germline CDR1 and CDR2: MNHNY and SVGAGI (reference sequence). CDR3 length: 14 amino acids. The V end lost 0 bases, the J end lost 7 bases, and 10 bases lay between the germline ends. The CDR3 loop is CASSYSARPNEQFF. The CDR3 DNA reads TGTGCCAGCAGTTACTCGGCGCGTCCTAATGAGCAGTTCTTC.

V gene TRBV5-1 combines with J gene TRBJ1-4; 11 bases fit TRBD1. The J segment lost 4 bases and the V segment lost 4 bases, leaving 3 bases of the junction unmatched. The CDR3 consists of 15 residues. The germline gives CDR1 SGHRS, CDR2 YFSETQ. This CDR3 is CASSPGTGGNEKLFF. The CDR3 DNA follows: TGCGCCAGCAGCCCGGGGACAGGGGGTAATGAAAAACTGTTTTTT.

The rearrangement uses TRBV11-2 and TRBJ2-1; D remains unclear. V lost 5 bases, J lost 9 bases, and 14 bases lay in between. This CDR3 has 13 residues. Germline V gene sequence: CDR1 SGHAT, CDR2 FQNNGV. CDR3 nucleotides: TGTGCCAGCAGCGCCTCCCCTAGTTTTGAGCAGTTCTTC. Translating it yields CASSASPSFEQFF.